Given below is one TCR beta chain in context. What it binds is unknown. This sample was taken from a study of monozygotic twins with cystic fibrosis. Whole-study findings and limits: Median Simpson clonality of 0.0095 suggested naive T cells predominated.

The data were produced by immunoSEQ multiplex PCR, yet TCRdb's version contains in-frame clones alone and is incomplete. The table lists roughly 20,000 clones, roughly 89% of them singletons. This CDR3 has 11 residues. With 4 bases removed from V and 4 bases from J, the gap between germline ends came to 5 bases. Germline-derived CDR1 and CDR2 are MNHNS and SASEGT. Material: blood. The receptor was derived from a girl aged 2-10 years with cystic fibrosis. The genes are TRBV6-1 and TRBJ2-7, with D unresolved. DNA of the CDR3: TGTGCCAGCAGTGGGGGATACGAGCAGTACTTC. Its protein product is CASSGGYEQYF.